The following is a T cell receptor (beta chain) sequence with its context. The antigen it recognizes is unknown. The read ends 3 residues before the CDR3 terminus; that terminus is restored from the germline J gene. For TCRbeta CDR3 sequencing, genomic DNA from the sorted cells was extracted using the QIAGEN DNeasy Blood and Tissue Kit. Through immunoSEQ, high-throughput TCRbeta CDR3 sequencing was done commercially, including PCR amplification with internal controls and bias correction. On the authors' methods: A unique productive TCRbeta sequence was defined by the CDR3 nucleotide sequence when primers matched, and otherwise by the CDR3 amino acid sequence together with the Vbeta and Jbeta genes. Sorting error was corrected by removing sequences shared between sorted populations at a frequency ratio of 2:1 or less, and the remaining shared sequences were assigned to the higher population. A sequence was defined as donor-reactive if the sequence was expanded at least 5-fold in CFSE-low cells compared with unstimulated cells and had a frequency of at least 0.01% in CFSE-low cells. Repertoire divergence was quantified by Jensen-Shannon divergence calculated from the top 100 TCRbeta sequences ranked by frequency. For samples with multiple sequencing runs, sorting error was corrected in each run separately before the runs were combined. Entries here come from immuneACCESS through TCRdb and include only in-frame sequences with V and J called. Some clones fail to appear in such tables; in the studies checked, an unresolved V gene covers under half of the shortfall, and the cause of the remainder is unknown. Clonal size and the V and J genes are those of that table, whereas D and trimming came from the DNA. In this sample's table one finds 25,000 to 35,000 clones. The biggest ten clones account for 7.6% of the sample.

The sample's time point label, decoded: blood sample drawn before combined kidney and bone marrow transplant. Unstimulated Tregs (CD4+CD25+CD127-), CD4+ non-Tregs (CD4+CD25-), CD4 and CD8 cells were FACS-sorted from thawed PBMCs. Patients were a few combined kidney and bone marrow transplant recipients from the ITN036ST trial, and only these trial subjects had samples available. Healthy control blood was processed by Ficoll density gradient to PBMCs and cryopreserved; patient PBMCs were collected before and after transplant. The sample comes from a study of Tregs in tolerant kidney transplant recipients (dated by TCRdb to the late 2010s). The study in broad terms: The transplants used related donors with nonmyeloablative bone marrow transplantation, and mixed chimerism in the human trials was transient. The study applied TCRbeta sequencing to find donor-specific regulatory T cells before combined kidney and bone marrow transplantation and then followed those same cells after transplant.

Broad study findings and their caveats: Donor-specific Treg expansion was found to exceed global Treg expansion in tolerant patients, suggesting antigen-driven rather than nonspecific expansion. PCR primers changed over time for some patients, so nucleotide-level comparison across those patients' samples was not possible. Expanding Tregs with activated donor B cells appeared to identify the most biologically relevant and donor-specific TCRbeta repertoire. Because only a small number of patients were included, the study had limitations, and the results will need to be validated in larger populations as well as under other immunosuppression protocols. Biological reproducibility was not examined directly, but technical replication error appeared to be minimal.

For CDR1 and CDR2, the germline V gene (reference sequence) lists SEHNR and FQNEAQ. V loses 0 bases, J loses 4 bases, and the germline ends lie 10 bases apart. Including cysteine and phenylalanine, the CDR3 has 15 amino acids. The DNA covers only part of the CDR3, 36 bases in frame from base 1. Sequenced material: CD8+ T cells from blood, taken before the transplant. The TCR sequence derives from a human donor who received a combined kidney and bone marrow transplant. The chain was built from TRBV7-9 and TRBJ2-4; the best D guess is TRBD1, with 6 bases matching. The CDR3 bases that were read are TGTGCCAGCAGCTTAGCGGGCCAGGGGAAAAACATT. Translated, this gives CASSLAGQGKNI. From start to end, the CDR3 is CASSLAGQGKNIQYF.